The clone carrying this T cell receptor beta chain has more than one count but fewer than ten. Antigen unknown. TCRdb re-analysed the reads in MiXCR, keeping a single row per CDR3 protein. Of 700,000 to 950,000 distinct CDR3 sequences in the sample, approximately 29% are singletons; the top ten hold around an eighth. The data belong to a study of T cell repertoires in cytomegalovirus infection. About the research overall: Through public TCR beta signatures, both CMV infection and matching HLA type were indicated.

The germline CDR1 and CDR2 sequences are SGHRS and YFSETQ. The V end lost 1 base, the J end lost 2 bases, and 6 bases lay between the germline ends. The CDR3 spans 13 residues. The source was cultured CD8+ T cells from PBMCs, collected from culture after CMV antigen stimulation. The rearrangement uses TRBV5-1 and TRBJ1-1; D gene ambiguous. The TCR sequence derives from a human donor in good health (CMV status not recorded). Some clones in this sample may be carry-over from other donors' samples. This CDR3 reads CASSLRINTEAFF. CDR3 DNA: TGCGCCAGCAGCTTGAGAATTAACACTGAAGCTTTCTTT.